This T cell receptor (beta chain) was retrieved from a study of cytomegalovirus exposure and HLA in healthy donors. Study-level results: For presence/absence analyses, sequencing depth was assumed to be roughly uniform across donors. TCR beta sequences numbering around 15,000 were associated with HLA alleles at 0.05 false discovery rate in a later analysis. Reports described diagnosis of cytomegalovirus status by the classifier as highly specific and sensitive.

The ends were cut back, 10 bases at V and 0 bases at J, with 12 bases in the middle. Germline CDR1 and CDR2: SEHNR and FQNEAQ (reference sequence). The length of the CDR3 is 14 residues. Researchers ran the PCR with 60 Vbeta and 13 Jbeta primers. Method: immunoSEQ multiplex PCR; TCRdb's copy keeps in-frame clones and lacks some. This table holds 60,000 to 70,000 clones, around three quarters found once. Of note for this clone: Antigen unknown.

Sequences were obtained from PBMCs. This TCR came from a man aged 50-60 years in good health and CMV-seronegative. The V gene is TRBV7-9, the J gene TRBJ2-2; tentative D call: TRBD2 (5 bases). The CDR3: CATMGVTNTGELFF. As DNA, the CDR3 is TGTGCCACCATGGGAGTTACGAACACCGGGGAGCTGTTTTTT.